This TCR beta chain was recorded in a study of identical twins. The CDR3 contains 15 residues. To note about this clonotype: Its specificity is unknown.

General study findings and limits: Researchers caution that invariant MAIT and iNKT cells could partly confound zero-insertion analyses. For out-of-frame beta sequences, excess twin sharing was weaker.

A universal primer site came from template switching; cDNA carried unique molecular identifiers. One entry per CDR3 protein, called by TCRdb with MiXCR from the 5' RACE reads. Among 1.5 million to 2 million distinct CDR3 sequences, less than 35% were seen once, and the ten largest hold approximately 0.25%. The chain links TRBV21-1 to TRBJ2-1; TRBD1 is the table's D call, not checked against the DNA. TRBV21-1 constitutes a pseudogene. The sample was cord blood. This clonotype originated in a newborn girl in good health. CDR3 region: CASSKGGRGGNEQFF. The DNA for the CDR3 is TGTGCCAGCAGCAAAGGCGGGAGAGGGGGGAATGAGCAGTTCTTC.